A selection of T cell receptor beta chains follows, all from one sample in a study of blood T cell repertoires in COVID-19. Data came from immunoSEQ multiplex PCR; TCRdb stores just in-frame clones and leaves some out. The data contain some 22,000 clones, approximately 80% of them singletons. Sequenced input: peripheral blood. The receptors shown here come from a man of 80 years or more with active or convalescent COVID-19. Each CDR3 is given with its conserved first and last residue. The D gene is left open where the match is weak. Only part of the rows carry a size: once, few, many, or a class if the clone is expanded.

CAWSWGSSTDTQYF,TGTGCCTGGAGTTGGGGCTCTAGCACAGATACGCAGTATTTT,TRBJ2-3,TRBV30,14,.,.
CASSYTVGELFF,TGTGCCAGCAGCTATACGGTCGGGGAGCTGTTTTTT,TRBJ2-2,TRBV25-1,12,.,.
CASRVTKKPQHF,TGCGCCAGCCGGGTCACCAAGAAGCCCCAGCATTTT,TRBJ1-5,TRBV10-1,12,few,.
CASSRETSSSTDTQYF,TGCGCCAGCAGCCGAGAGACTAGTTCTAGCACAGATACGCAGTATTTT,TRBJ2-3,TRBV4-1,16,.,.
CASSISVRMQPQHF,TGTGCCAGTAGTATTTCGGTCCGAATGCAGCCCCAGCATTTT,TRBJ1-5,TRBV19,14,.,.
CAIRDREVNEQFF,TGCGCCATCCGGGACAGGGAAGTGAATGAGCAGTTCTTC,TRBJ2-1,TRBV10-2,13,.,TRBD1
CASSWGGGSSSYNSPLHF,TGCGCCAGCAGCTGGGGAGGAGGGTCGAGCTCCTATAATTCACCCCTCCACTTT,TRBJ1-6,TRBV5-1,18,.,.
CASSLRGAKETQYF,TGTGCCAGCAGCTTGCGCGGGGCTAAAGAGACCCAGTACTTC,TRBJ2-5,TRBV5-8,14,.,.
CASSQGQGRNYGYTF,TGCGCCAGCAGCCAAGGACAGGGGAGGAACTATGGCTACACCTTC,TRBJ1-2,TRBV4-1,15,.,TRBD1
CASSVVGGQTQYF,TGTGCCAGCAGCGTAGTGGGGGGTCAGACCCAGTACTTC,TRBJ2-5,TRBV9,13,.,.
CATSDPRQGGETQYF,TGTGCCACCAGTGATCCGCGACAGGGGGGAGAGACCCAGTACTTC,TRBJ2-5,TRBV24-1,15,.,TRBD1